Detailed here is one TCR beta chain. This clone showed up just a few times. It lacks a known antigen. Base qualities are not at hand, and no much larger clone is one base apart. V drops 5 bases and J drops 0 bases, leaving 14 bases in between. The CDR3 starts with the cysteine, ends with the phenylalanine, and has 15 residues. CDR3 DNA is the only sequence kept; it has 45 bases, read in frame from the first base. CDR1 and CDR2, per the germline V gene, are MDHEN and SYDVKM. Library construction relied on the immunoSEQ multiplex PCR assay. For the multiplex PCR, a mixture combining 60 forward primers for TCR Vbeta segments and 13 reverse primers for TCR Jbeta segments was used. The CDR3 region of rearranged TCR beta genes was amplified from genomic DNA by a multiplex PCR assay. Amplified TCR beta libraries were sequenced as 87-base-pair reads on the Illumina HiSeq System. The study's own analysis went as follows. A later analysis counted around 72 million unique TCR beta chains across the 600 to 850 repertoires, and roughly 10 million of these chains were shared by at least two donors. To remove PCR and sequencing errors, raw reads were error-corrected and collapsed into unique sequences using a nearest-neighbor algorithm that merged closely related sequences. To assign V, D and J gene segments, CDR3 sequences were aligned to IMGT reference sequences. For a sequence to be retained, a match of at least six nucleotides to both a V gene segment and a J gene segment was required. Rearrangements were classified as productive when the CDR3 lacked stop codons and remained in frame with V and J, and all other rearrangements were classified as non-productive. CDR3 was defined according to IMGT convention as the region running from the second conserved V-encoded cysteine to the conserved J-encoded phenylalanine. In an earlier analysis of around 600 of the donors, sequences lacking an unambiguous match to a single V gene segment were excluded. In an earlier analysis of 450 to 700 of the donors, V segments were called functional above 56.7% productive rearrangements and were called segregating when the between-donor standard deviation exceeded 5%. A statistical classification framework was developed to diagnose cytomegalovirus status using the catalog of TCR beta chain sequences. A later analysis assigned V and J genes by comparing TCR nucleotide sequences with IMGT/GENE-DB human TR gene sequences. In a later analysis, CDR3 sequences and most-parsimonious VDJ recombination scenarios were assigned using the TCRdist pipeline. A later analysis defined each TCR beta chain by its CDR3 amino acid sequence plus V-gene family, and excluded reads lacking a unique V-gene family. A later analysis removed roughly 590 highly shared, low-generation-probability nucleotide sequences to deal with suspected cross-contamination and a sequencing artifact. For each public chain, a later analysis derived a clonal expansion index from normalized ranks of inferred template counts within each repertoire. Generation probabilities in a later analysis came from a VDJ recombination model fitted to out-of-frame rearrangements, and those results were checked against IGoR. Hypergeometric tests were used in a later analysis to score TCR-TCR, TCR-HLA and TCR-CMV co-occurrence, with a repertoire-size bias correction applied to the TCR pairs. False discovery rates were estimated in a later analysis by permuting HLA or CMV assignments 20 times. A later analysis grouped co-occurring TCRs with DBSCAN, adding TCRdist sequence similarity when clustering within HLA-allele-positive subsets. Repertoires with fewer than 30,000 or more than 120,000 public chains were left out of co-occurrence clustering, as were about five repertoires with anomalous nucleotide sharing. TCRdb provides this immuneACCESS table in a form limited to in-frame rearrangements. Some clones are lacking; in checked studies, under half of them reflect an unresolved V gene, and why the rest are absent is not known. V and J calls plus clone size are reproduced from that table; the DNA served to infer D and trimming. Across this sample there are about 110,000 clones, with more than 9.5% seen only once. The ten largest clones add up to roughly a sixth of the sample.

In total, 666 healthy bone marrow donors made up the cohort. All cohort members were sampled while nominally healthy, although unrecorded immune exposures were likely present. The donor tested CMV seropositive and was one of the 289 seropositive cohort members. A peripheral blood sample was collected from each donor, and TCR beta sequencing was performed on peripheral blood mononuclear cells. Genomic DNA was extracted from the blood cell samples with the Qiagen DNeasy Blood Extraction Kit. This entry is derived from a study of cytomegalovirus exposure and HLA in healthy donors (dated by TCRdb to 2015 to 2018). At the level of the whole study: An earlier analysis of several hundred of the donors reported 276 Gb of sequence data and 95 million to 130 million unique TCR beta sequences obtained from about 200 million T cells. The study aimed to test whether signatures of past pathogen exposure could be identified by cataloging public T cell receptors. The number of typed donors differed by locus: about 620-640 for A, B, C, DRB1 and DQB1; approximately 520 for DQA1; approximately 610 for DPA1; and about 450 for DPB1. Donor age, sex, ethnicity and CMV serostatus were compiled together with the repertoire data. The study profiled the T cell repertoires of about 720 subjects by immunosequencing and related them to cytomegalovirus serostatus. All discovery cohort repertoires had been generated using a single sequencing platform. A separate validation cohort of more than 100 different subjects was used in addition to the approximately 700-subject first cohort. The study combined high-throughput TCR immunosequencing, statistical association of individual TCRs with disease status, and machine learning to predict cytomegalovirus infection status. Rather than using new phenotypic data, the later analysis identified candidate immune exposures from TCR beta sequences and from how often those sequences occurred across donors. A later genetic analysis used genome-wide SNP genotypes for about 60% of the roughly 700 donors, treating that subset as a discovery cohort. An earlier analysis of a few hundred of the donors applied high-throughput TCR beta sequencing to assess whether each TCR beta V gene segment acted as functional or pseudogenic. To study patterns of TCR occurrence, a later analysis re-analyzed previously published TCR beta repertoires from around 700 donors and added high-resolution HLA genotyping. Because of strong linkage in the cohort, a few DR-DQ haplotypes were treated as single units for association and clustering. An early release that covered 640 HLA-typed donors contained approximately 320 gigabases of sequencing data and some 87 million unique TCR sequences. HLA typing included class I and class II loci at four-digit resolution. Of the roughly 400 genotyped donors, 65% to 90% were placed in the genetic ancestry cluster associated with self-reported Caucasian donors. Across about 380 genotyped donors of the cohort, an average of roughly 230,000 unique TCR beta nucleotide sequences per donor were sequenced, and about a sixth of those sequences were non-productive. What the work shows at the level of the full study, not this receptor alone: Linkage disequilibrium might explain the correlated functional status among segregating V segments, but an unknown experimental factor could not be excluded. According to a later analysis, parvovirus B19, influenza, CMV and Epstein-Barr virus appeared linked to several top co-occurrence clusters. In a later analysis, most CMV-associated TCR beta chains were found to appear HLA-restricted, with HLA associations seemingly driven largely by CMV exposure. While some public TCRs were present in many individuals, most TCR sequences turned up only very rarely across donors. Compared with equally common non-associated chains, HLA-associated TCR beta chains in a later analysis were more clonally expanded and had lower generation probabilities. In an earlier analysis of approximately 590 of the donors, most TCR beta V segments were observed in productive rearrangements about 90% or about 30% of the time, broadly matching IMGT annotations. According to a later analysis, TCR association rates differed among HLA loci, with DRB1 alleles showing the most associated TCRs and HLA-C alleles showing the fewest. Because the 87-base-pair reads could not distinguish some IMGT-functional V segments, including TRBV6-2 and TRBV6-3, those segments were excluded. V-gene and J-gene trimming of TCR beta chains was associated with a missense DCLRE1C variant in a later genetic analysis, and the association was replicated in an independent cohort. Only TCR beta chains were sequenced in this cohort, and the absence of alpha or paired-chain data limited detectable features. Because some donors lacked HLA typing at each locus, the association tests relied only on the typed subset. A further reported finding was that TCR beta sequences accurately predicted the HLA-A and HLA-B alleles for most subjects in the first cohort. The study gave a list of under 200 TCR beta chains associated with cytomegalovirus. According to a later genetic analysis, donors in an Asian-associated ancestry cluster had fewer N-insertions in productive TCRs than the approximately 700-donor mean. The authors suggested that the approach could potentially be generalized to other disease states and immunological phenotypes. For the cohort, immune exposure information was limited to CMV serostatus. Presence/absence analyses assumed roughly uniform sequencing depth across donors, an assumption that may not hold. In a later analysis, over 15,000 TCR beta sequences were associated with specific HLA alleles at a false discovery rate of 0.05. The earlier analysis of around 600 of the donors excluded around 17 rarely observed V segments, including chromosome 9 orphons, because counts were too low. In vitro tests confirmed that a few of the cytomegalovirus-associated TCR beta chains recognize cytomegalovirus antigens. A cluster of highly shared sequence variants was judged likely to be a technical artifact of the sequencing pipeline. Strong co-occurrence of HLA alleles, especially DR and DQ, made assigning TCR associations to individual alleles difficult. In both the original and validation cohorts, the classifier was reported to diagnose cytomegalovirus status with high specificity and sensitivity.

The chain links TRBV28 with TRBJ2-7; the D region possibly corresponds to TRBD2 (5 bases align). The sequence was collected from a middle-aged man in good health and CMV-seropositive. Sequencing was done on a sample of PBMCs. The CDR3 reads as follows: CASSPTAVSSYEQYF. The DNA sequence reads TGTGCCAGCAGTCCAACAGCGGTAAGCTCCTACGAGCAGTACTTC.